This paragraph reports one T cell receptor beta chain. This clonotype was seen repeatedly, ten times or more. Its antigen is not yet known. It has no much larger one-base neighbor in the sample; base qualities were not kept. For repertoire sequencing, TCR beta CDR3 regions were amplified from RNA transcripts. The first round of RT-PCR was done with HTBI primers and the Qiagen OneStep RT-PCR kit, and was followed by a second round of multiplex PCR, then size selection and purification. Libraries were sequenced paired-end with 100 bp reads on an Illumina HiSeq2000. In the paper's pipeline: Reads were processed with SOAPnuke, discarding reads with adapters, uncalled bases, mean Phred below 15, or no exact constant-primer or identifier match. COPE v1.2.5 was used to merge high-quality paired reads. Each unique nucleotide sequence was defined as a clonotype, and clonotypes were aligned to IMGT TRB V, D and J references with MiTCR v1.1. Analysis was restricted to V-J combinations with a frequency above 0.0001, which covered about 99% of repertoires. For each V-J combination, a TCR clonal expansion and chaos score was defined as F50 clonal expansion divided by the chaos observed in the TCRdist matrix. Welch's t-statistics and random forest were used to reduce features to about 14 V-J combinations, which were fed into a naive Bayes classifier. The similarity between thyroid and blood repertoires was quantified using the Morisita-Horn index. TCRdb reprocessing: public reads trimmed at Q25 with fastp, clones called with MiXCR, in-frame beta chains kept. Rows are combined by CDR3 protein, so each entry shows the most common genes and DNA. The V and J calls and clone size come from TCRdb's table, not from the authors' own analysis. For this sample there are 200,000 to 250,000 distinct CDR3 sequences; roughly a fifth appear just once. The top ten clones comprise around 45% of the sample.

The source of the sample is a study of Graves' ophthalmopathy and Graves' hyperthyroidism (dated by TCRdb to 2016 to 2018). Concerning the study at large: Peripheral blood was collected at initial diagnosis, before any treatment. The study used TCR beta repertoire signatures to distinguish Graves' ophthalmopathy from Graves' hyperthyroidism and to predict progression to ophthalmopathy. In total, 135 blood samples were TCR-sequenced: 40 to 45 ophthalmopathy, 80 or so hyperthyroidism and some 17 hyperthyroidism-to-ophthalmopathy patients. To explore V-J signatures that distinguish ophthalmopathy from hyperthyroidism, a discovery set of 90 to 100 patients was enrolled, made up of over 40 with ophthalmopathy and 57 with stable hyperthyroidism. The independent validation cohort included 20 or so hyperthyroidism patients plus 17 patients who later progressed from hyperthyroidism to ophthalmopathy. In more than five hyperthyroidism patients, T-cell repertoires of thyroid tissue and blood were compared. Following sampling, methimazole starting at 30 mg daily was administered to hyperthyroidism patients, and high-dose intravenous methylprednisolone was administered to ophthalmopathy patients. For training and testing, the 100 patients in the discovery cohort were randomly divided in a 7:3 ratio. The paper as a whole reports these results and caveats: In cross-validation, the 13-signature model distinguished ophthalmopathy from stable hyperthyroidism with almost 90% sensitivity and roughly 81% specificity, and in the test set the corresponding values were about 80% and 75%. Sample size was not statistically predetermined, and group allocation was not concealed from the investigators. Most expanded thyroid clonotypes with frequency above 0.001 were also detected in blood, suggesting blood repertoires may reflect the thyroid immune response. In validation, the model predicted ophthalmopathy progression with less than 71% sensitivity and about 73% specificity; 12 predicted patients were CT-confirmed with GO in a median of 6.5 months.

Ophthalmopathy patients had moderately to severely active disease, Clinical Activity Score of at least 3, NOSPECS grade of at least 4, and disease duration under 3 months. Patients were excluded if they had other autoimmune diseases, uncontrolled infections, pregnancy or lactation. Clinical symptoms, serum thyroxine, TRAb, thyroid ultrasound and orbital computed tomography were used for diagnosis. PBMCs were isolated from about 10 ml of fresh peripheral blood by Ficoll-Paque density gradient centrifugation. Total RNA was extracted with Trizol reagent and quality-checked on an Agilent 2100 Bioanalyzer. The CDR3 goes from the cysteine to the phenylalanine over 16 residues. Only CDR3 DNA is held: 48 bases, read in frame from base 1. From the germline V gene, CDR1 is SGHNT and CDR2 is YENEEA. V lost 5 bases and J lost 6 bases, and the count of bases not matched to a germline gene is 11.

This receptor chain uses TRBV11-3 and TRBJ2-7, with 12 bases in between that match TRBD1. Sequenced: peripheral blood. This TCR was recovered from a woman in her 50s with Graves' ophthalmopathy. Donor details come from another sample of the same person, matched by shared clones. The DNA sequence reads TGTGCCAGCAGCCACTGGGGACAGGGGGCGAAGCCCGAGCAGTACTTC. It specifies CASSHWGQGAKPEQYF.